Presented here are 30 T cell receptor beta chains from one specimen sequenced in a study of T cell changes during pregnancy in multiple sclerosis. Repertoires were generated with immunoSEQ multiplex PCR, while TCRdb's copy carries only in-frame clones and drops some. The sample has fewer than 55,000 clones, roughly 88% seen once. The sequences come from peripheral blood, collected in the second trimester of pregnancy. The receptors here all came from a female donor in good health, enrolled as a control in a pregnancy study.

This chain links TRBV11-2 with TRBJ2-7; 8 nucleotides align to TRBD1. CDR3 length equals 14 residues. CDR1 is SGHAT, CDR2 FQNNGV, per germline. V trimming: 5 bases; J trimming: 6 bases; junction bases outside the gene matches: 9. The CDR3 is CASSILTGASEQYF. CDR3 bases: TGTGCCAGCAGCATACTGACAGGGGCTAGCGAGCAGTACTTC.

This sequence joins TRBV4-1 and TRBJ2-3; D gene uncertain. Germline CDR1 MGHRA, CDR2 YSYEKL. CDR3 length: 15 residues. Trimming shortened V by 2 bases and J by 4 bases, and 13 bases separated the two germline ends. CDR3 bases: TGCGCCAGCAGCCAACAGGCCGAATTGTCAGATACGCAGTATTTT. This translates into CASSQQAELSDTQYF.

The V call is TRBV5-1, the J call TRBJ2-1, with 9 bases that match TRBD1. From germline, CDR1 is SGHRS and CDR2 YFSETQ. V was clipped by 4 bases and J by 6 bases; unmatched bases: 8. The CDR3 spans 15 residues. For the CDR3, the DNA is TGCGCCAGCAGCAGGGGACAGGGTAACGGCAATGAGCAGTTCTTC. Its protein product is CASSRGQGNGNEQFF.

DNA for the CDR3: TGCGCCAGCAGCTGGGGGGGGACCGGGACAGGGGTCACTGAAGCTTTCTTT. The encoded protein is CASSWGGTGTGVTEAFF. The V call is TRBV5-1, the J call TRBJ1-1; TRBD1 agrees at 10 bases. V shed 3 bases, J shed 4 bases, and the junction held 12 bases outside the gene matches. The CDR3 has 17 residues. Germline V lookup: CDR1 SGHRS, CDR2 YFSETQ.

The gene calls are TRBV5-1 and TRBJ1-1; D is possibly TRBD1 (5 bases). The CDR3 runs to 14 residues. V lost 4 bases, J lost 5 bases, and 15 bases lay in between. Germline V lookup: CDR1 SGHRS, CDR2 YFSETQ. This CDR3 is CASSLGQGSTEAFF. The CDR3 nucleotides are TGCGCCAGCAGCCTAGGCCAGGGATCGACTGAAGCTTTCTTT. Full variable domain (remainder filled in from reference TRBV5-1 and TRBJ1-1): KAGVTQTPRYLIKTRGQQVTLSCSPISGHRSVSWYQQTPGQGLQFLFEYFSETQRNKGNFPGRFSGRQFSNSRSEMNVSTLELGDSALYLCASSLGQGSTEAFFGQGTRLTVV.

The V call is TRBV29-1, the J call TRBJ1-5; TRBD1 might be the D (6 bases). V lost 7 bases to trimming and J lost 3 bases, with 13 bases between them. CDR3 length: 13 amino acids. Per germline, CDR1 SQVTM and CDR2 ANQGSEA. CDR3: CSAAGDINQPQHF. The CDR3 bases are TGCAGCGCAGCCGGGGACATCAATCAGCCCCAGCATTTT.

The V gene is TRBV6-5, the J gene TRBJ1-1; D remains unclear. The length of the CDR3 is 12 residues. Germline CDR1 is MNHEY and CDR2 is SVGAGI. V was clipped by 6 bases and J by 11 bases, with 16 bases between them. CDR3 amino acids: CASSPWGGGAFF. The DNA for the CDR3 is TGTGCCAGCAGCCCTTGGGGAGGTGGTGCTTTCTTT.

The chain combines TRBV2 with TRBJ2-7; TRBD2 might be the D (6 bases). This CDR3 has 13 residues. Germline V gives CDR1 SNHLY, CDR2 FYNNEI. The germline V and J ends were trimmed by 7 bases and 2 bases, with 12 bases remaining between them. The CDR3 DNA is TGTGCCAGCACCGGGACTGGAACCTACGAGCAGTACTTC. The encoded protein is CASTGTGTYEQYF.

V gene TRBV2 combines with J gene TRBJ2-4, with a tentative D call TRBD2 (6 bases). Trimming cost V 6 bases and J 0 bases, with 15 bases left between them. The germline gives CDR1 SNHLY, CDR2 FYNNEI. The CDR3 extends over 16 amino acids. CDR3 nucleotide sequence: TGTGCCAGCAGCGGTCGGGGAGGTTTAGCCAAAAACATTCAGTACTTC. Protein sequence: CASSGRGGLAKNIQYF.

The V call is TRBV6-5, the J call TRBJ2-1, with TRBD2 matching 7 bases. V trimming: 6 bases; J trimming: 1 base; junction bases outside the gene matches: 6. Germline CDR1 is MNHEY and CDR2 is SVGAGI. This CDR3 region has 15 residues. CDR3 region: CASRVVGGSYNEQFF. CDR3 coding DNA: TGTGCCAGCAGGGTGGTGGGGGGGTCCTACAATGAGCAGTTCTTC.

This chain connects TRBV5-6 to TRBJ1-1; TRBD1 is a possible D gene (5 bases). Germline CDR1 reads SGHDT; CDR2 reads YYEEEE. Trimming shortened V by 6 bases and J by 2 bases, and 20 bases separated the two germline ends. The CDR3 spans 16 residues. Written as DNA, the CDR3 is TGTGCCAGCACCCTGTTGGTCGGGGGTAAAAACACTGAAGCTTTCTTT. Translated, it gives CASTLLVGGKNTEAFF.

J is TRBJ1-2 and V is TRBV6-6; D is perhaps TRBD1 (6 bases). In germline, CDR1 is MNHNY, CDR2 SVGAGI (reference sequence). V was pared by 2 bases and J by 0 bases, with 10 bases between. The CDR3 length is 15 residues. The CDR3 DNA reads TGTGCCAGCAGTTACGGCAGGGGACCTAACTATGGCTACACCTTC. This codes for CASSYGRGPNYGYTF.

V is TRBV5-1 and J is TRBJ2-7, with a weak D call TRBD2 (6 bases). Germline-derived CDR1 and CDR2 are SGHRS and YFSETQ. V dropped 3 bases and J dropped 0 bases, with 16 bases sitting between them. The CDR3 is 16 amino acids. The CDR3 bases are TGCGCCAGCAGCTACACCCTCGGGGGAAGCTCCTACGAGCAGTACTTC. It codes for CASSYTLGGSSYEQYF.

The V and J genes are TRBV7-8 and TRBJ1-5; perhaps TRBD1 as D (6 bases). The germline CDR1 and CDR2 sequences are SGHVS and FQNEAQ. The CDR3 is made up of 15 amino acids. V lost 5 bases to trimming and J lost 2 bases, with 13 bases between them. CDR3 in amino acids: CASSTTRQGNQPQHF. DNA of the CDR3: TGTGCCAGCAGCACCACTCGACAGGGCAATCAGCCCCAGCATTTT.

The rearrangement links TRBV10-3 to TRBJ1-1, with 9 bases that match TRBD1. The CDR3 is 15 residues long. Germline CDR1 reads ENHRY; CDR2 reads SYGVKD. Germline trimming cut 5 bases from V and 6 bases from J; bases unmatched to any gene: 10. CDR3 in DNA: TGTGCCATCAGTTTGGATGATCGGGACAGGGCTGAAGCTTTCTTT. Residues: CAISLDDRDRAEAFF.

The V call is TRBV13, the J call TRBJ1-3; TRBD1 might be the D (5 bases). Germline V gives CDR1 PRHDT, CDR2 FYEKMQ (reference sequence). With 8 bases removed from V and 0 bases from J, the gap between germline ends came to 11 bases. The CDR3 is 14 amino acids. CDR3 nucleotide sequence: TGTGCCAGCGGGGCCCAGGGCTCTGGAAACACCATATATTTT. Protein: CASGAQGSGNTIYF.

On this clone itself: At one boundary the junction diverges from the germline segment, which might be a read error. The chain joins TRBV7-7 to TRBJ2-2; unclear D gene. The V gene's germline CDR1 is SSHAT and CDR2 FNYEAQ (reference sequence). CDR3 length equals 15 residues. The CDR3 region is CASSRGSGNTGELFF. DNA for the CDR3: TGTGCTAGCAGCCGAGGTTCGGGGAACACCGGGGAGCTGTTTTTT.

The rearrangement joins TRBV10-3 to TRBJ2-1; TRBD1 matches 9 bases. V was clipped by 10 bases and J by 3 bases; unmatched bases: 4. This CDR3 is 13 amino acids long. Germline loops: CDR1 ENHRY, CDR2 SYGVKD. The CDR3 nucleotides read TGTGCCACAGCGACAGGGGGCTACAATGAGCAGTTCTTC. Its protein product is CATATGGYNEQFF.

This sequence joins TRBV2 and TRBJ1-1; a weak D match, TRBD1 (6 bases). Trimming stripped 7 bases from V and 2 bases from J, with 11 bases between. Germline values: CDR1 SNHLY, CDR2 FYNNEI. This CDR3 has 13 amino acids. This CDR3 reads CASTRDTNTEAFF. The CDR3 DNA reads as TGTGCCAGCACCCGGGACACCAACACTGAAGCTTTCTTT.

V gene TRBV2 combines with J gene TRBJ1-2, with TRBD1 matching 8 bases. Germline CDR1 and CDR2: SNHLY and FYNNEI. CDR3 length: 14 amino acids. V shed 6 bases and J 5 bases; nucleotides not matched to a gene: 8. CDR3 sequence reads: CASSLTGDGYGYTF. The DNA of the CDR3 is TGTGCCAGCAGCCTGACAGGGGATGGGTATGGCTACACCTTC.

This chain links TRBV4-2 with TRBJ2-3; possibly TRBD2 for D (7 bases). This CDR3 is built from 17 residues. Trimming left V 0 bases short and J 3 bases short, with 16 bases between. Germline V gene data show CDR1 as LGHNA and CDR2 as YNFKEQ. This CDR3 is CASSQDKGEGRTDTQYF. CDR3 in DNA: TGTGCCAGCAGCCAAGATAAGGGGGAGGGCCGGACAGATACGCAGTATTTT.

The rearrangement joins TRBV7-9 to TRBJ2-1; D is undetermined. V was pared by 5 bases and J by 7 bases, with 15 bases between. Looked up from germline, CDR1 is SEHNR and CDR2 is FQNEAQ (reference sequence). The CDR3 is made up of 14 amino acids. The CDR3 coding sequence is TGTGCCAGCAGCCCTAGACTGTCTCGGAATGAGCAGTTCTTC. It translates to CASSPRLSRNEQFF.

The rearrangement joins TRBV6-5 to TRBJ1-2, with TRBD1 as a possible D gene (5 bases). Germline CDR1 MNHEY, CDR2 SVGAGI. The CDR3 totals 14 residues. V lost 0 bases to trimming and J lost 7 bases, with 12 bases between them. The CDR3 here is CASSYSGRQFGYTF. The CDR3 region has the DNA TGTGCCAGCAGTTACTCGGGGCGACAGTTTGGCTACACCTTC.

The J gene is TRBJ2-7, the V gene TRBV15, with 9 bases that match TRBD2. Germline V gives CDR1 LNHNV, CDR2 YYDKDF (reference sequence). The CDR3 consists of 15 residues. Trimming at V came to 3 bases and at J to 2 bases, leaving 5 bases not matched to a gene. The CDR3 bases are TGTGCCACCAGCAGTGATCCTAGCGGGGCCTACGAGCAGTACTTC. Protein product: CATSSDPSGAYEQYF.

This chain uses TRBV11-2 with TRBJ2-1, with TRBD2 as a possible D gene (6 bases). Germline lookup yields CDR1 SGHAT and CDR2 FQNNGV. This CDR3 spans 18 amino acids. Trimming stripped 1 base from V and 8 bases from J, with 24 bases between. CDR3 protein: CASSLARFAGRWFHEQFF. The DNA for the CDR3 is TGTGCCAGCAGCTTAGCCCGCTTTGCGGGGCGTTGGTTCCATGAGCAGTTCTTC.

V usage is TRBV27 and J usage is TRBJ2-7; D is possibly TRBD2 (6 bases). This CDR3 is built from 13 residues. CDR1 and CDR2 (germline): MNHEY, SMNVEV (reference sequence). V lost 7 bases, J lost 2 bases, and 12 bases lay in between. The CDR3 is CASMSGDAYEQYF. Here the CDR3 DNA reads TGTGCCAGCATGTCGGGAGACGCCTACGAGCAGTACTTC.

This chain uses TRBV5-3 with TRBJ1-2; 7 nucleotides line up with TRBD1. TRBV5-3 is an ORF, with its function uncertain. The CDR3 has 15 amino acids. V trimming: 1 base; J trimming: 4 bases; junction bases outside the gene matches: 7. CDR3 region: CARSLRQGSLYGYTF. In DNA form, the CDR3 reads TGTGCCAGAAGCTTGCGACAGGGAAGCCTCTATGGCTACACCTTC.

The chain is built from TRBV7-6 and TRBJ2-7, with 8 bases identical to TRBD2. Germline CDR1 and CDR2: SGHVS and FNYEAQ. The CDR3 runs to 15 residues. The ends lost 4 bases at V and 3 bases at J; junction bases unmatched: 8. Here the CDR3 DNA reads TGTGCCAGCAGCTCGGGGGGGCGAGAAAACTACGAGCAGTACTTC. This sequence encodes CASSSGGRENYEQYF. The full variable domain, in which reference TRBV7-6 and TRBJ2-7 provide the parts outside the CDR3, is GAGVSQSPRYKVTKRGQDVALRCDPISGHVSLYWYRQALGQGPEFLTYFNYEAQQDKSGLPNDRFSAERPEGSISTLTIQRTEQRDSAMYRCASSSGGRENYEQYFGPGTRLTVT.

This chain links TRBV5-1 with TRBJ2-7; TRBD2 agrees at 9 bases. Germline V gives CDR1 SGHRS, CDR2 YFSETQ. The CDR3 runs 18 residues. Trimming removed 0 bases from V and 3 bases from J; junction bases left unmatched: 13. CDR3 in amino acids: CASSLVPAGGARFYEQYF. DNA for the CDR3: TGCGCCAGCAGCTTGGTGCCAGCGGGGGGCGCTAGATTCTACGAGCAGTACTTC.

The chain is built from TRBV7-9 and TRBJ2-7, with 10 bases identical to TRBD1. With V trimmed by 4 bases and J by 5 bases, 8 bases remained unmatched. Germline lookup yields CDR1 SEHNR and CDR2 FQNEAQ (reference sequence). This CDR3 has 15 amino acids. CDR3 sequence (DNA): TGTGCCAGCAGCTCGACAGGGGGCGTTATCCACGAGCAGTACTTC. Translating gives CASSSTGGVIHEQYF.